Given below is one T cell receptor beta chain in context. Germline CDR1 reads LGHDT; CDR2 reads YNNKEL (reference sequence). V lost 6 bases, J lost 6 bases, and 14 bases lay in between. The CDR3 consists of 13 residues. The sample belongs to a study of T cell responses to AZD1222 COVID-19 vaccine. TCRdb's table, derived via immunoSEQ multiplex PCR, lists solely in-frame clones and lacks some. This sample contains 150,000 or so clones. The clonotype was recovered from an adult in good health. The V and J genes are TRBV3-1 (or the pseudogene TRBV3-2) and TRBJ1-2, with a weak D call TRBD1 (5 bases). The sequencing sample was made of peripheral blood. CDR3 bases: TGTGCCAGCAGATACGGGGGGGACCATGGCTACACCTTC. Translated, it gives CASRYGGDHGYTF.